This T cell receptor (beta chain) derives from a study of identical twins. Germline-derived CDR1 and CDR2 are LGHDT and YNNKEL (reference sequence). The junction had 17 bases not matched to a gene; V was cut back by 6 bases and J by 11 bases. CDR3 size: 15 residues. General study findings and limits: Within cord blood, abundant beta clonotypes carried fewer insertions, but memory repertoires showed no such trend. Its conclusions, products of cross-sectional statistical analysis, did not come from following the same donors.

TCRdb re-analysed the 5' RACE reads in MiXCR, keeping a single row per CDR3 protein. This sample yields 1.5 million to 2 million distinct CDR3 sequences, of which more than 30% are seen a single time; around 0.25% belongs to the top ten. As concerns this clonotype: Its specificity is unknown.

The chain recombines TRBV3-1 with TRBJ2-5; 8 nucleotides match TRBD2. The sample was cord blood. The sequence was obtained from a newborn girl in good health. CDR3 amino acids: CASSKAGVLLNEQYF. The CDR3, as DNA: TGTGCCAGCAGTAAAGCGGGAGTGTTACTCAATGAGCAGTACTTC.